This record covers a single TCR beta chain. No cognate antigen has been identified for it. No much larger clone exists at a distance of one base, and base qualities are not known. The CDR3 runs 15 amino acids, cysteine and phenylalanine included. CDR3 DNA only is kept here, 45 bases in frame from base 1. The germline V gene supplies CDR1 MDHEN and CDR2 SYDVKM. Germline trimming amounts to 2 bases on V and 3 bases on J, with 4 as the count of junction bases outside the gene matches. Genomic DNA was isolated from the sorted cells so that the TCRbeta CDR3 region could be sequenced. The immunoSEQ Assay was used for sequencing of TCRbeta CDR3 regions. TCRdb obtained this table from immuneACCESS and retained in-frame rearrangements with V and J assigned. These tables miss some clones; where compared with another copy, unresolved V genes account for less than half of the shortfall, and the remainder is unexplained. This sample holds over 45,000 clones; 87% were observed only once. The ten largest make up 14% of the sample.

This entry belongs to a study of OX40 agonist ivuxolimab in advanced cancers. Broadly, across the study: The costimulatory receptor OX40 (CD134) was targeted by ivuxolimab, a fully human IgG2 agonistic monoclonal antibody. Intravenous ivuxolimab was administered to patients every 2 weeks at six dose levels: 0.01, 0.1, 0.3, 1.5, 3 and 10 mg/kg. Of the approximately 54 dose-escalation patients, hepatocellular carcinoma was present in about 20, melanoma in roughly 15, renal cell carcinoma in 9 and head and neck cancer in 9. In the dose-escalation cohort, more than 75% of patients were male, and the mean age was approximately 64 years, with a range of roughly 20 to 85. Patients were allowed to have had prior anti-PD-1, anti-PD-L1 or anti-CTLA-4 therapy, and around 40% of the dose-escalation patients had previously received checkpoint inhibitors. Partial responses occurred in three dose-escalation patients: two with cutaneous melanoma and one with hepatocellular carcinoma. Peripheral TCRbeta sequencing aimed to test whether ivuxolimab altered TCR sequence diversity and caused clonal T-cell expansion. The paper describes the monotherapy dose-escalation part (N of about 52 patients) of the phase I trial of ivuxolimab. Overall study results and their limits: At doses of 0.1 to 3.0 mg/kg, clonal expansion of both CD4+ and CD8+ blood T cells was observed from baseline to week 6. Low levels of normalized T-cell clonal expansion were also seen in some patients who did not respond. On average, CD8+ T cells showed more expanded clones than CD4+ T cells after ivuxolimab. In the 0.1-3.0 mg/kg groups, partial responders were among the patients with the lowest normalized peripheral clonal expansion, particularly in CD8+ T cells. The antigen specificity of the peripheral T cells that underwent clonal expansion was not determined.

Patients with autoimmune disease history or receiving systemic immunosuppression were excluded from the trial. In every dose cohort, peripheral blood was drawn for TCR sequencing at baseline, cycle 4 day 1, and cycle 7 day 1. The samples were drawn from a first-in-human, open-label, multicenter phase I dose-escalation trial of ivuxolimab. Adults with locally advanced or metastatic melanoma, renal cell, hepatocellular, or head and neck squamous cell carcinoma were enrolled in the trial. Before TCR sequencing, CD4+ T cells and CD8+ T cells were sorted from peripheral blood as separate populations. Recombination connected TRBV28 to TRBJ2-5, with 9 central nucleotides matching TRBD1. The sequence was obtained from an adult with an advanced solid tumor such as melanoma, head and neck, liver or kidney cancer. The source material was CD4+ or CD8+ T cells sorted from blood, sampled in a trial of the OX40 agonist ivuxolimab. In nucleotide form, the sequence is TGTGCCAGCAGTTTAGGCGGGACAGGGAAAGAGACCCAGTACTTC. This sequence encodes CASSLGGTGKETQYF.